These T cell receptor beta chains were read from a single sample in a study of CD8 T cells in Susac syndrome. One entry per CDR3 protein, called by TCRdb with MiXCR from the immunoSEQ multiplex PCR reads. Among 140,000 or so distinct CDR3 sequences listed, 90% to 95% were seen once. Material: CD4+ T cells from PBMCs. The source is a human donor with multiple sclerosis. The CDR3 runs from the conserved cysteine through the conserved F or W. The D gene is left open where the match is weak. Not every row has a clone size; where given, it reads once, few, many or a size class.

CDR3aa: CSVERASWDSTEAFF
CDR3nt: TGCAGCGTTGAAAGGGCATCCTGGGATAGCACTGAAGCTTTCTTT
j_gene: TRBJ1-1
v_gene: TRBV29-1
abundance: .
d_gene: .

CDR3aa: CAWRPRTGKAFF
CDR3nt: TGTGCCTGGAGACCTCGGACAGGGAAGGCTTTCTTT
j_gene: TRBJ1-1
v_gene: TRBV30
abundance: .
d_gene: TRBD1

CDR3aa: CASSQDVSGVAGEQFF
CDR3nt: TGTGCCAGCAGCCAAGATGTTTCGGGAGTTGCGGGTGAGCAGTTCTTC
j_gene: TRBJ2-1
v_gene: TRBV4-2
abundance: .
d_gene: .

CDR3aa: CASSYHGLAGGYEQYF
CDR3nt: TGTGCCAGCAGTTACCACGGACTAGCGGGAGGCTACGAGCAGTACTTC
j_gene: TRBJ2-7
v_gene: TRBV6-5
abundance: .
d_gene: TRBD2

CDR3aa: CASRTISRGRGYEQYF
CDR3nt: TGTGCCAGCAGAACAATATCGCGGGGCAGGGGCTACGAGCAGTACTTC
j_gene: TRBJ2-7
v_gene: TRBV6-1
abundance: .
d_gene: .

CDR3aa: CSARTLDGTSGKWGKNIQYF
CDR3nt: TGCAGTGCTAGAACGTTAGATGGGACTAGCGGGAAGTGGGGCAAAAACATTCAGTACTTC
j_gene: TRBJ2-4
v_gene: TRBV20-1
abundance: .
d_gene: TRBD2

CDR3aa: CASSVDPGQGVKETQYF
CDR3nt: TGTGCCAGCAGCGTAGACCCCGGACAGGGGGTGAAAGAGACCCAGTACTTC
j_gene: TRBJ2-5
v_gene: TRBV9
abundance: .
d_gene: TRBD1

CDR3aa: CATSDLDREKETQYF
CDR3nt: TGTGCCACCAGTGACCTGGACAGGGAAAAAGAGACCCAGTACTTC
j_gene: TRBJ2-5
v_gene: TRBV24-1
abundance: .
d_gene: TRBD1

CDR3aa: CSSRSLGFYNEQFF
CDR3nt: TGCAGCTCTCGGAGCTTAGGCTTTTACAATGAGCAGTTCTTC
j_gene: TRBJ2-1
v_gene: TRBV29-1
abundance: .
d_gene: .

CDR3aa: CSASRGNRETQYF
CDR3nt: TGCAGTGCTAGTCGGGGGAATAGAGAGACCCAGTACTTC
j_gene: TRBJ2-5
v_gene: TRBV20-1
abundance: once
d_gene: .

CDR3aa: CASQRGTGVNQPQHF
CDR3nt: TGTGCCAGCCAACGGGGGACAGGGGTCAATCAGCCCCAGCATTTT
j_gene: TRBJ1-5
v_gene: TRBV12-3/TRBV12-4
abundance: .
d_gene: TRBD1

CDR3aa: CASSLAAGSEQFF
CDR3nt: TGTGCCAGCAGCTTAGCAGCAGGGAGTGAGCAGTTCTTC
j_gene: TRBJ2-1
v_gene: TRBV7-9
abundance: .
d_gene: .

CDR3aa: CASSPPRGRDGYTF
CDR3nt: TGTGCCAGCAGCCCCCCCCGGGGGAGGGATGGCTACACCTTC
j_gene: TRBJ1-2
v_gene: TRBV28
abundance: .
d_gene: .

CDR3aa: CASSRNGGYGYTF
CDR3nt: TGTGCCAGCAGTCGGAACGGGGGCTATGGCTACACCTTC
j_gene: TRBJ1-2
v_gene: TRBV12-3/TRBV12-4
abundance: .
d_gene: .

CDR3aa: CSANLAGAITDTQYF
CDR3nt: TGCAGTGCTAACTTAGCGGGGGCGATCACAGATACGCAGTATTTT
j_gene: TRBJ2-3
v_gene: TRBV20-1
abundance: .
d_gene: TRBD2

CDR3aa: CSATSGPPANTQYF
CDR3nt: TGCAGTGCTACTTCCGGGCCCCCTGCGAATACGCAGTATTTT
j_gene: TRBJ2-3
v_gene: TRBV20-1
abundance: .
d_gene: .

CDR3aa: CASSQRGPGELFF
CDR3nt: TGTGCCAGCAGCCAAAGGGGGCCGGGGGAGCTGTTTTTT
j_gene: TRBJ2-2
v_gene: TRBV3-1
abundance: .
d_gene: TRBD1

CDR3aa: CASSQDVRFTDTQYF
CDR3nt: TGTGCCAGCAGCCAAGACGTCCGGTTCACAGATACGCAGTATTTT
j_gene: TRBJ2-3
v_gene: TRBV3-1
abundance: few
d_gene: .

CDR3aa: CASSLQGRATYEQYF
CDR3nt: TGTGCCAGCAGTTTACAGGGGAGGGCTACCTACGAGCAGTACTTC
j_gene: TRBJ2-7
v_gene: TRBV27
abundance: once
d_gene: .

CDR3aa: CSASEGGMYNEQFF
CDR3nt: TGCAGTGCTAGTGAGGGGGGGATGTACAATGAGCAGTTCTTC
j_gene: TRBJ2-1
v_gene: TRBV20-1
abundance: .
d_gene: .

CDR3aa: CASSLGAILAEKETQYF
CDR3nt: TGTGCCAGCAGCTTAGGGGCGATCCTAGCGGAGAAAGAGACCCAGTACTTC
j_gene: TRBJ2-5
v_gene: TRBV11-2
abundance: few
d_gene: TRBD2

CDR3aa: CASRTIGQFTGELFF
CDR3nt: TGTGCCAGCAGGACTATAGGACAGTTCACCGGGGAGCTGTTTTTT
j_gene: TRBJ2-2
v_gene: TRBV27
abundance: .
d_gene: .

CDR3aa: CASRQPSSYEQYF
CDR3nt: TGTGCCAGCAGGCAGCCAAGCTCCTACGAGCAGTACTTC
j_gene: TRBJ2-7
v_gene: TRBV12-3/TRBV12-4
abundance: once
d_gene: .

CDR3aa: CSARPRRGSGGNQPQHF
CDR3nt: TGCAGTGCTAGACCGAGGCGGGGATCAGGTGGCAATCAGCCCCAGCATTTT
j_gene: TRBJ1-5
v_gene: TRBV20-1
abundance: .
d_gene: .

CDR3aa: CASSAGTGTGNEQFF
CDR3nt: TGTGCCAGCAGTGCAGGGACAGGGACAGGCAATGAGCAGTTCTTC
j_gene: TRBJ2-1
v_gene: TRBV2
abundance: .
d_gene: TRBD1

CDR3aa: CAWSVAVPPLHF
CDR3nt: TGTGCCTGGAGTGTAGCCGTACCACCCCTCCACTTT
j_gene: TRBJ1-6
v_gene: TRBV30
abundance: .
d_gene: .

CDR3aa: CASTPRQGGNYGYTF
CDR3nt: TGTGCCAGCACACCACGACAGGGCGGAAACTATGGCTACACCTTC
j_gene: TRBJ1-2
v_gene: TRBV9
abundance: .
d_gene: TRBD1

CDR3aa: CASSDPARRSYTF
CDR3nt: TGTGCCAGCAGTGATCCGGCACGGCGGAGCTACACCTTC
j_gene: TRBJ1-2
v_gene: TRBV2
abundance: .
d_gene: .

CDR3aa: CSAVRGTASGNTIYF
CDR3nt: TGCAGCGCCGTGAGGGGAACCGCCTCTGGAAACACCATATATTTT
j_gene: TRBJ1-3
v_gene: TRBV29-1
abundance: .
d_gene: .

CDR3aa: CATSSDLDSEQYF
CDR3nt: TGTGCCACCAGCAGTGACTTGGACTCCGAGCAGTACTTC
j_gene: TRBJ2-7
v_gene: TRBV15
abundance: .
d_gene: .

CDR3aa: CATSERTSGRSTDTQYF
CDR3nt: TGTGCCACCAGTGAGCGGACTAGCGGGAGGTCCACAGATACGCAGTATTTT
j_gene: TRBJ2-3
v_gene: TRBV24-1
abundance: .
d_gene: TRBD2

CDR3aa: CASSYQGRRNTEAFF
CDR3nt: TGTGCCAGCAGTTACCAAGGACGGAGGAACACTGAAGCTTTCTTT
j_gene: TRBJ1-1
v_gene: TRBV6-5
abundance: .
d_gene: .

CDR3aa: CASRNSGSSYEQYF
CDR3nt: TGTGCCAGCAGAAATAGCGGGAGCTCCTACGAGCAGTACTTC
j_gene: TRBJ2-7
v_gene: TRBV3-1
abundance: .
d_gene: TRBD2

CDR3aa: CSARTSGTDTQYF
CDR3nt: TGCAGTGCTCGGACTAGCGGGACAGATACGCAGTATTTT
j_gene: TRBJ2-3
v_gene: TRBV20-1
abundance: .
d_gene: TRBD2

CDR3aa: CASSSRDRNQPQHF
CDR3nt: TGTGCCAGCAGTAGCAGGGACAGGAATCAGCCCCAGCATTTT
j_gene: TRBJ1-5
v_gene: TRBV2
abundance: .
d_gene: TRBD1

CDR3aa: CASSLNPGQGNTF
CDR3nt: TGTGCCAGCAGCTTAAACCCGGGACAGGGGAACACCTTC
j_gene: TRBJ1-2
v_gene: TRBV7-3
abundance: .
d_gene: TRBD1

CDR3aa: CASSYGQSLYNEQFF
CDR3nt: TGTGCCAGCAGTTATGGACAGAGTCTCTACAATGAGCAGTTCTTC
j_gene: TRBJ2-1
v_gene: TRBV6-5
abundance: .
d_gene: .

CDR3aa: CSARAQLGGYNEQFF
CDR3nt: TGCAGTGCTAGAGCGCAACTAGGTGGCTACAATGAGCAGTTCTTC
j_gene: TRBJ2-1
v_gene: TRBV20-1
abundance: once
d_gene: .

CDR3aa: CSVMRGVNVLTF
CDR3nt: TGCAGCGTTATGCGGGGAGTTAACGTCCTGACTTTC
j_gene: TRBJ2-6
v_gene: TRBV20-1
abundance: .
d_gene: .

CDR3aa: CASSFPTGTTEAFF
CDR3nt: TGTGCCAGCAGTTTCCCGACAGGTACCACTGAAGCTTTCTTT
j_gene: TRBJ1-1
v_gene: TRBV12-3/TRBV12-4
abundance: .
d_gene: .

CDR3aa: CASSSPTLAGGTDTQYF
CDR3nt: TGTGCCAGCAGTTCTCCTACACTAGCGGGAGGCACAGATACGCAGTATTTT
j_gene: TRBJ2-3
v_gene: TRBV27
abundance: .
d_gene: TRBD2

CDR3aa: CASSEDLGSTTKYF
CDR3nt: TGTGCCAGCAGTGAAGACTTGGGTTCGACGACAAAGTACTTC
j_gene: TRBJ2-7
v_gene: TRBV2
abundance: once
d_gene: .

CDR3aa: CASSELFGGATDTQYF
CDR3nt: TGTGCCAGCAGTGAATTGTTCGGGGGGGCAACAGATACGCAGTATTTT
j_gene: TRBJ2-3
v_gene: TRBV25-1
abundance: .
d_gene: TRBD2

CDR3aa: CASSSVAGTVNTEAFF
CDR3nt: TGTGCCAGCAGCTCGGTCGCCGGGACGGTAAACACTGAAGCTTTCTTT
j_gene: TRBJ1-1
v_gene: TRBV7-6
abundance: .
d_gene: .

CDR3aa: CASSVGTGRAGNTIYF
CDR3nt: TGTGCCAGCAGCGTCGGGACAGGGAGGGCTGGAAACACCATATATTTT
j_gene: TRBJ1-3
v_gene: TRBV9
abundance: .
d_gene: TRBD1

CDR3aa: CASSLGGWTGGGYTF
CDR3nt: TGTGCCAGCAGCTTAGGAGGCTGGACAGGCGGGGGCTACACCTTC
j_gene: TRBJ1-2
v_gene: TRBV7-9
abundance: .
d_gene: TRBD1

CDR3aa: CAWSSRTRNQPQHF
CDR3nt: TGTGCCTGGAGTTCCCGGACAAGAAATCAGCCCCAGCATTTT
j_gene: TRBJ1-5
v_gene: TRBV30
abundance: .
d_gene: .

CDR3aa: CASKGEGNQPQHF
CDR3nt: TGTGCCAGCAAAGGGGAAGGCAATCAGCCCCAGCATTTT
j_gene: TRBJ1-5
v_gene: TRBV27
abundance: .
d_gene: .